This T cell receptor beta chain derives from a study of blood T cell repertoires in COVID-19. Study context: T cells, B-cell-depleted T cells, or PBMCs supplied cDNA or gDNA.

CDR1 is MNHEY, CDR2 SVGAGI, per germline. The V segment lost 6 bases and the J segment 1 base; nucleotides outside the gene matches: 4. The CDR3 contains 14 residues. This clone has a single count. Method: immunoSEQ multiplex PCR; TCRdb's copy keeps in-frame clones and lacks some. The data show roughly 250,000 clones, 85% seen once. The rearrangement uses TRBV6-5 and TRBJ2-3; TRBD1 matches 7 bases. The sample taken for sequencing was peripheral blood. This clonotype was obtained from a middle-aged man with acute or convalescent COVID-19. CDR3 in DNA: TGTGCCAGCAGAGTCCAGGGGGGCACAGATACGCAGTATTTT. This gives the protein CASRVQGGTDTQYF.